The next 25 T cell receptor beta chains were all read from a single sample in a study of T-cell reconstitution after alpha-beta-depleted transplantation in children. It was with unique molecular identifiers that the TCRbeta library was prepared. MiXCR, applied by TCRdb to the PCR reads, yields one record per CDR3 protein. The table lists over 100,000 distinct CDR3 sequences, 10% of them singletons. Specimen: PBMCs, collected before TCRalphabeta/CD19-depleted stem cell transplant. The receptors stem from a boy younger than 10 with acute lymphoblastic leukemia, due to receive a stem cell transplant.

The chain employs TRBV5-6 and TRBJ2-5; TRBD2 might be the D (5 bases). CDR1 is SGHDT, CDR2 YYEEEE, per germline. The CDR3 covers 15 residues. Trimming left V 0 bases short and J 5 bases short, with 14 bases between. The DNA for the CDR3 is TGTGCCAGCAGCTTGGAGCGTTCTAGCCACGAGACCCAGTACTTC. It yields the protein CASSLERSSHETQYF.

This clonotype was counted ten times or more. The rearrangement links TRBV20-1 to TRBJ2-1, with TRBD2 matching 8 bases. The V gene's germline CDR1 is DFQATT and CDR2 SNEGSKA (reference sequence). V trimming: 6 bases; J trimming: 8 bases; junction bases outside the gene matches: 15. This CDR3 has 15 residues. The CDR3 nucleotides read TGCAGTGCCTCGACTAGCGCCAGGGCAGGGGATGAGCAGTTCTTC. It encodes CSASTSARAGDEQFF.

This clonotype was found a few times. The chain employs TRBV2 and TRBJ2-7, with D perhaps matching TRBD2 (5 bases). The V gene's germline CDR1 is SNHLY and CDR2 FYNNEI. The CDR3 loop spans 13 amino acids. V shed 1 base and J shed 6 bases, with 10 bases lying between them. CDR3 DNA sequence: TGTGCCAGCAGTGAAGAGATAGGGAGCGAGCAGTACTTC. This gives the protein CASSEEIGSEQYF.

The chain carries TRBV12-3 or TRBV12-4 and TRBJ2-3, with D possibly being TRBD2 (5 bases). There are 19 residues in the CDR3. CDR3 sequence reads: CTIARFLSRVDSGTDTQYF. DNA for the CDR3: TGTACCATCGCGAGATTCCTATCTAGAGTAGATAGCGGCACAGATACGCAGTATTTT.

This clonotype has a handful of counts. The V gene is TRBV18, the J gene TRBJ1-6; D ambiguous. The V gene's germline CDR1 is KGHSH and CDR2 LQKENI. V shed 6 bases and J shed 7 bases, with 13 bases lying between them. The CDR3 sequence is 14 residues long. In nucleotides, the CDR3 is TGTGCCAGCTCCCGGGGTCAGGAGAATTCACCCCTCCACTTT. This gives the protein CASSRGQENSPLHF.

This clonotype is termed medium-sized (0.01 to 0.1%). The V gene is TRBV20-1, the J gene TRBJ2-4; TRBD1 matches 7 bases. CDR1 is DFQATT and CDR2 is SNEGSKA in the germline V gene (reference sequence). The CDR3 consists of 18 residues. Trimming cost V 3 bases and J 0 bases; bases outside gene matches: 14. The CDR3 coding sequence is TGCAGTGCTAGGGACCGGGACAGTCGGGCTCTAGCCAAAAACATTCAGTACTTC. Amino acids: CSARDRDSRALAKNIQYF.

The chain joins TRBV10-3 to TRBJ2-5, with D perhaps assigned TRBD1 or TRBD2 (5 bases each). The CDR3 is 11 amino acids. CDR1 and CDR2 from the germline V gene are ENHRY and SYGVKD. The germline V and J ends were trimmed by 4 bases and 5 bases, with 5 bases remaining between them. DNA for the CDR3: TGTGCCATCAGTGGGGGGGAGACCCAGTACTTC. Translation gives CAISGGETQYF.

This clonotype was seen more than once but under ten times. The V gene is TRBV11-3, the J gene TRBJ2-5, with D tentatively TRBD1 (5 bases). Trimming took off 3 bases at V and 1 base at J, with 12 bases between the two ends. From germline, CDR1 is SGHNT and CDR2 YENEEA. There are 15 residues in the CDR3. Here the CDR3 reads CASSLTATTQETQYF. Here the CDR3 DNA reads TGTGCCAGCAGCTTGACAGCGACCACCCAAGAGACCCAGTACTTC.

This clonotype occurred many times. The chain is built from TRBV6-5 and TRBJ2-3; 10 bases match TRBD1. The V segment lost 7 bases and the J segment 6 bases; nucleotides outside the gene matches: 10. The germline V gene encodes CDR1 MNHEY and CDR2 SVGAGI. The CDR3 sequence is 15 residues long. For the CDR3, the DNA is TGTGCCAGCACCGGACAGGGGGGAAAGTCGGATACGCAGTATTTT. Its translation is CASTGQGGKSDTQYF.

This clonotype has more than one count but fewer than ten. The V gene is TRBV20-1, the J gene TRBJ1-5; possible D gene TRBD1, 6 bases. Trimming removed 3 bases at V and 1 base at J, with 19 bases between. Germline CDR1 is DFQATT and CDR2 is SNEGSKA (reference sequence). This CDR3 region has 17 residues. The CDR3 nucleotides read TGCAGTGCTAGTCGGGTCGTGGGCGGACAGAGCAATCAGCCCCAGCATTTT. Encoded protein: CSASRVVGGQSNQPQHF.

V is TRBV5-1 and J is TRBJ2-5, with TRBD1 as a possible D gene (6 bases). Per the germline V gene, CDR1 is SGHRS and CDR2 is YFSETQ. The V end was cut by 4 bases, the J end by 4 bases, with 14 bases between. This CDR3 comprises 14 residues. This chain's CDR3 is CASSLQQGAETQYF. In DNA form, the CDR3 reads TGCGCCAGCAGCCTCCAACAGGGAGCAGAGACCCAGTACTTC.

A few counts support this clonotype. The chain is built from TRBV12-3 or TRBV12-4 and TRBJ1-4; D is ambiguous. Trimming pared 3 bases from V and 0 bases from J, leaving 11 bases between. This CDR3 region has 16 residues. Written as DNA, the CDR3 is TGTGCCAGCAGTTTTGCCAGGAGCACAACTAATGAAAAACTGTTTTTT. Protein: CASSFARSTTNEKLFF.

The chain combines TRBV5-5 with TRBJ2-2; a possible D gene is TRBD2 (7 bases). The CDR3 runs to 16 residues. From germline, CDR1 is SGHKS and CDR2 YYEKEE (reference sequence). Trimming cost V 4 bases and J 4 bases, with 17 bases left between them. DNA for the CDR3: TGTGCCAGCAGCGGCCGAGGGGGGGTCGGCACCGGGGAGCTGTTTTTT. Translated, it gives CASSGRGGVGTGELFF.

This clonotype was counted a few times. The chain recombines TRBV6-5 with TRBJ1-5; perhaps TRBD1 as D (5 bases). Germline-derived CDR1 and CDR2 are MNHEY and SVGAGI. The CDR3 runs 15 residues. V was shortened by 0 bases and J by 4 bases, with 10 bases between the two germline ends. The CDR3 region has the DNA TGTGCCAGCAGTTACTCTGCCGGGGGTAATCAGCCCCAGCATTTT. It yields the protein CASSYSAGGNQPQHF.

At least ten counts were recorded for this clonotype. The chain has TRBV20-1 and TRBJ1-5; no clear D gene. V gave up 0 bases and J gave up 0 bases, with 9 bases separating them. The length of the CDR3 is 15 residues. Germline lookup yields CDR1 DFQATT and CDR2 SNEGSKA (reference sequence). In DNA, the CDR3 is TGCAGTGCTAGAGATAGGTCGTATAGCAATCAGCCCCAGCATTTT. Protein sequence: CSARDRSYSNQPQHF.

This clonotype was seen many times. The chain is built from TRBV18 and TRBJ2-1; D is unclear. Germline CDR1 is KGHSH and CDR2 is LQKENI. The germline V and J ends were trimmed by 2 bases and 7 bases, with 9 bases remaining between them. The CDR3 totals 13 residues. The CDR3 sequence: CASSPGISNEQFF. As DNA, the CDR3 is TGTGCCAGCTCACCAGGGATATCGAATGAGCAGTTCTTC.

This clonotype was counted ten times or more. The chain links TRBV5-1 to TRBJ2-5, with unresolved D. Per germline, CDR1 SGHRS and CDR2 YFSETQ. This CDR3 comprises 13 residues. The germline V and J ends were trimmed by 0 bases and 5 bases, with 8 bases remaining between them. The CDR3 protein is CASSLGSQETQYF. CDR3 coding DNA: TGCGCCAGCAGCTTGGGATCCCAGGAGACCCAGTACTTC.

This clonotype was seen a few times. The gene calls are TRBV12-3 or TRBV12-4 and TRBJ2-7, with D unresolved. Trimming stripped 4 bases from V and 3 bases from J, with 4 bases between. The CDR3 length is 11 residues. CDR3 sequence reads: CASSYNYEQYF. The CDR3 DNA is TGTGCCAGCAGTTACAACTACGAGCAGTACTTC.

This clonotype was seen a handful of times. The rearrangement uses TRBV20-1 and TRBJ2-2, with D unclear. Germline V gives CDR1 DFQATT, CDR2 SNEGSKA (reference sequence). V was pared by 0 bases and J by 7 bases, with 9 bases between. The CDR3 is made up of 13 amino acids. The CDR3 loop reads CSARDNINGELFF. In DNA, the CDR3 is TGCAGTGCTAGAGATAATATCAACGGGGAGCTGTTTTTT.

This clonotype was recorded at least ten times. The J gene is TRBJ2-7, the V gene TRBV20-1; D gene unclear. CDR3 size: 14 residues. Germline V gene lookup returns CDR1 DFQATT and CDR2 SNEGSKA (reference sequence). V lost 5 bases and J 0 bases, leaving 14 bases between the germline ends. The CDR3 DNA sequence: TGCAGTGCTCGGACGCACCTGAGCTCCTACGAGCAGTACTTC. Translated: CSARTHLSSYEQYF.

In its sample, this clonotype was seen a few times. The chain couples TRBV18 to TRBJ2-5; maybe TRBD2 (7 bases). This CDR3 has 17 amino acids. V dropped 2 bases and J dropped 2 bases, with 18 bases sitting between them. In germline, CDR1 is KGHSH, CDR2 LQKENI. This CDR3 is CASSPARGGVLQETQYF. CDR3 coding DNA: TGTGCCAGCTCACCAGCAAGAGGGGGGGTCCTTCAAGAGACCCAGTACTTC.

The chain uses TRBV27 and TRBJ1-4; D remains unclear. V lost 2 bases to trimming and J lost 8 bases, with 12 bases between them. The CDR3 is made up of 14 amino acids. Germline V gene data show CDR1 as MNHEY and CDR2 as SMNVEV (reference sequence). The CDR3 sequence: CASSLLGSGEKLFF. CDR3 nucleotides: TGTGCCAGCAGTTTACTGGGGAGTGGGGAAAAACTGTTTTTT. The full variable domain, its missing parts supplied by reference TRBV27 and TRBJ1-4, is EAQVTQNPRYLITVTGKKLTVTCSQNMNHEYMSWYRQDPGLGLRQIYYSMNVEVTDKGDVPEGYKVSRKEKRNFPLILESPSPNQTSLYFCASSLLGSGEKLFFGSGTQLSVL.

The rearrangement uses TRBV9 and TRBJ2-1; maybe TRBD2 (6 bases). This CDR3 contains 16 residues. Deletions cut 0 bases from V and 2 bases from J, with 12 bases between. CDR1 and CDR2 (germline): SGDLS, YYNGEE. In DNA form, the CDR3 reads TGTGCCAGCAGCGTAGAAGGGACTGGGACCTACAATGAGCAGTTCTTC. This gives the protein CASSVEGTGTYNEQFF. Using reference TRBV9 and TRBJ2-1 for the parts outside the CDR3, the full variable domain is DSGVTQTPKHLITATGQRVTLRCSPRSGDLSVYWYQQSLDQGLQFLIQYYNGEERAKGNILERFSAQQFPDLHSELNLSSLELGDSALYFCASSVEGTGTYNEQFFGPGTRLTVL.

This clonotype showed up many times. The chain employs TRBV7-6 and TRBJ2-7, with 8 nucleotides matching TRBD1. The CDR3 loop spans 14 amino acids. From germline, CDR1 is SGHVS and CDR2 FNYEAQ. V shed 3 bases and J 3 bases; nucleotides not matched to a gene: 4. DNA for the CDR3: TGTGCCAGCAGCTTTGAGGACAGGGTCTACGAGCAGTACTTC. Encoded protein: CASSFEDRVYEQYF.

The chain couples TRBV7-9 to TRBJ2-1, with D hard to call. Germline CDR1 reads SEHNR; CDR2 reads FQNEAQ (reference sequence). V was cut by 1 base and J by 12 bases, with 7 bases left in between. The CDR3 is 11 residues long. CDR3 sequence (DNA): TGTGCCAGCAGCTTAGGGCATACGCAGTTCTTC. The encoded protein is CASSLGHTQFF.